Below, 14 T cell receptor beta chains from the same sample are listed, as sequenced in a study of blood T cells in healthy people across ages. Sample-barcoded 5' priming and a J-beta primer mix drove a second PCR of about 7 to 11 cycles. TCRdb reanalysed the 5' RACE reads using MiXCR and keeps one entry per CDR3 protein. The repertoire holds 1,100,000 or so distinct CDR3 sequences, with 35% to 55% as singletons. Material: blood. These receptors all come from a woman aged 55-69 years in good health.

This clonotype came up once. This chain connects TRBV28 to TRBJ2-1, with D perhaps TRBD1 (5 bases). V was clipped by 6 bases and J by 5 bases, with 20 bases between them. In germline, CDR1 is MDHEN, CDR2 SYDVKM. The CDR3 consists of 16 residues. The CDR3 sequence is CASSRYRSSFDNEQFF. The CDR3, as DNA: TGTGCCAGCAGCAGATACAGGTCCAGTTTTGACAATGAGCAGTTCTTC. Together with reference TRBV28 and TRBJ2-1, the CDR3 gives the full variable domain: DVKVTQSSRYLVKRTGEKVFLECVQDMDHENMFWYRQDPGLGLRLIYFSYDVKMKEKGDIPEGYSVSREKKERFSLILESASTNQTSMYLCASSRYRSSFDNEQFFGPGTRLTVL.

V gene TRBV3-1 combines with J gene TRBJ2-5; 14 nucleotides agree with TRBD2. V shed 3 bases, J shed 5 bases, and the junction held 5 bases outside the gene matches. This CDR3 has 16 amino acids. Germline values: CDR1 LGHDT, CDR2 YNNKEL (reference sequence). CDR3 coding DNA: TGTGCCAGCAGCCAGACTAGCGGGAGGGTGGGTGAGACCCAGTACTTC. Translated: CASSQTSGRVGETQYF.

V is TRBV7-9 and J is TRBJ2-7; 9 nucleotides align to TRBD2. The V gene's germline CDR1 is SEHNR and CDR2 FQNEAQ (reference sequence). The ends lost 1 base at V and 10 bases at J; junction bases unmatched: 17. The CDR3 totals 17 residues. The CDR3 DNA is TGTGCCAGCAGCTTAGGGACTAGCGAGAGCTCCCCCCTGGGACAGTACTTC. This translates into CASSLGTSESSPLGQYF.

The table lists this clonotype with many counts. The J gene is TRBJ1-2, the V gene TRBV5-1; tentative D call: TRBD1 (5 bases). CDR1 is SGHRS and CDR2 is YFSETQ in the germline V gene. CDR3 length equals 13 residues. The V and J ends lost 5 bases and 5 bases respectively, with 13 bases between them. In DNA form, the CDR3 reads TGCGCCAGCAGACAGGACGGACAATATGGCTACACCTTC. It specifies CASRQDGQYGYTF.

This clonotype was counted only a few times. The V gene is TRBV6-1, the J gene TRBJ2-1, with 8 bases matching TRBD2. Germline V gives CDR1 MNHNS, CDR2 SASEGT. The J segment lost 7 bases and the V segment lost 6 bases, leaving 2 bases of the junction unmatched. This CDR3 spans 12 amino acids. CDR3 coding DNA: TGTGCCAGCAGGGGACTAGTTAATGAGCAGTTCTTC. Its protein product is CASRGLVNEQFF.

This clonotype showed up just a few times. The chain carries TRBV28 and TRBJ2-7, with a tentative D call TRBD1 (5 bases). Trimming removed 5 bases at V and 3 bases at J, with 17 bases between. The germline gives CDR1 MDHEN, CDR2 SYDVKM. The CDR3 loop spans 15 amino acids. DNA for the CDR3: TGTGCCAGCAGTACCCTGAGACAGACCAGCTACGAGCAGTACTTC. Its protein is CASSTLRQTSYEQYF.

The V gene is TRBV7-9, the J gene TRBJ1-1, with TRBD1 as a possible D gene (5 bases). CDR1 and CDR2 (germline): SEHNR, FQNEAQ (reference sequence). Trimming removed 4 bases at V and 3 bases at J, with 12 bases between. This CDR3 spans 14 amino acids. CDR3 protein: CASSYSPTDTEAFF. CDR3 bases: TGTGCCAGCAGCTACTCCCCGACAGACACTGAAGCTTTCTTT.

Only a few counts were recorded for this clonotype. The V and J genes are TRBV2 and TRBJ1-5, with a possible D match to TRBD1 (5 bases). Germline V gene sequence: CDR1 SNHLY, CDR2 FYNNEI. The V gene lost 8 bases and the J gene lost 7 bases, with 12 bases spanning the gap. The CDR3 runs to 12 residues. The CDR3 sequence is CASDEGRQPQHF. The CDR3 DNA reads TGTGCCAGCGATGAGGGGAGGCAGCCCCAGCATTTT. The entire variable domain, with the rest obtained from reference TRBV2 and TRBJ1-5, is as follows: EPEVTQTPSHQVTQMGQEVILRCVPISNHLYFYWYRQILGQKVEFLVSFYNNEISEKSEIFDDQFSVERPDGSNFTLKIRSTKLEDSAMYFCASDEGRQPQHFGDGTRLSIL.

CDR3 sequence reads: CSVLVTETQYF. CDR3 bases: TGCAGCGTCCTTGTGACGGAGACCCAGTACTTC. The chain combines TRBV29-1 with TRBJ2-5, with D uncertain. V was cut by 6 bases and J by 5 bases, with 10 bases left in between. There are 11 residues in the CDR3. CDR1 SQVTM and CDR2 ANQGSEA come from the germline V gene.

The chain joins TRBV20-1 to TRBJ2-5; 13 nucleotides line up with TRBD2. The CDR3 spans 14 residues. CDR1 and CDR2 from the germline V gene are DFQATT and SNEGSKA (reference sequence). V was pared by 3 bases and J by 2 bases, with 0 bases of the junction left unmatched. CDR3 DNA sequence: TGCAGTGCTAGGGGACTAGCGGGACAAGAGACCCAGTACTTC. This sequence encodes CSARGLAGQETQYF.

This chain uses TRBV4-2 with TRBJ2-5; D gene ambiguous. V dropped 0 bases and J dropped 11 bases, with 13 bases sitting between them. This CDR3 is 13 amino acids long. Per germline, CDR1 LGHNA and CDR2 YNFKEQ. The CDR3 DNA follows: TGTGCCAGCAGCCAAGATAAGGCCAATGAGCAGTACTTC. Translated, it gives CASSQDKANEQYF.

This clonotype has a handful of counts. The V call is TRBV11-2, the J call TRBJ2-6, with D possibly TRBD2 on 6 matching bases. Trimming stripped 4 bases from V and 2 bases from J, with 12 bases between. CDR3 length: 16 amino acids. Germline values: CDR1 SGHAT, CDR2 FQNNGV. The CDR3: CASSSQRVAGANVLTF. The CDR3, as DNA: TGTGCCAGCAGCTCCCAGCGGGTTGCTGGGGCCAACGTCCTGACTTTC. Combining the CDR3 with reference TRBV11-2 and TRBJ2-6 gives the whole variable domain EAGVAQSPRYKIIEKRQSVAFWCNPISGHATLYWYQQILGQGPKLLIQFQNNGVVDDSQLPKDRFSAERLKGVDSTLKIQPAKLEDSAVYLCASSSQRVAGANVLTFGAGSRLTVL.

Written as DNA, the CDR3 is TGTGCCAGCAGTTCGGGGACAGGGGGCGACTATGGCTACACCTTC. Protein sequence: CASSSGTGGDYGYTF. The gene calls are TRBV6-6 and TRBJ1-2, with 12 positions matching TRBD1. The CDR3 is 15 amino acids. The V segment lost 4 bases and the J segment 3 bases; nucleotides outside the gene matches: 3. The germline CDR1 and CDR2 sequences are MNHNY and SVGAGI (reference sequence).

This chain connects TRBV3-1 to TRBJ2-1; perhaps TRBD2 as D (7 bases). With 4 bases removed from V and 7 bases from J, the gap between germline ends came to 14 bases. The CDR3 contains 14 residues. The V gene's germline CDR1 is LGHDT and CDR2 YNNKEL (reference sequence). The CDR3 loop is CASSRVGGGNEQFF. The CDR3 DNA sequence: TGTGCCAGCAGCCGAGTAGGGGGGGGAAATGAGCAGTTCTTC.